The entry that follows covers one TCR beta chain sequence. This sample was taken from a study of regulatory T cells in long-lasting Graves disease. Through Arm-PCR of CDR3 regions and iRepertoire HTBI primers, TCR beta libraries were built. TCRdb ran MiXCR on the multiplex PCR reads and lists one entry per CDR3 protein. The top ten hold roughly 28% of the sample, which has a few hundred thousand distinct CDR3 sequences, 23% seen once. The V gene's germline CDR1 is KGHSH and CDR2 LQKENI. This CDR3 region has 16 residues. With 1 base removed from V and 0 bases from J, the gap between germline ends came to 7 bases. Stated time point: persistent/refractory GD, antithyroid drugs over 5 years with positive TRAb. With RNA extracted from PBMCs as input, the TCR library was made.

This material consisted of peripheral blood mononuclear cells (PBMCs), taken when the disease was refractory, from a patient treated with antithyroid drugs. This sequence was found in a female donor with Graves disease. The J gene is TRBJ2-6, the V gene TRBV18; no clear D. CDR3 nucleotide sequence: TGTGCCAGCTCACCACAGATCCGCTCTGGGGCCAACGTCCTGACTTTC. This translates into CASSPQIRSGANVLTF.